This T cell receptor beta chain originates from a study of cytomegalovirus exposure and HLA in healthy donors. Findings and caveats of the study: Follow-up analysis seemed to connect common viral pathogens with several of the most significant clusters identified. Across donors, most TCRs were seen rarely, yet some public ones were widespread. Reports credit the classifier with highly specific, highly sensitive diagnosis of cytomegalovirus status.

Each donor was healthy, and each was a bone marrow donor. With respect to this clone: The antigen is unknown.

Germline CDR1 is SEHNR and CDR2 is FQNEAQ (reference sequence). The CDR3 spans 16 residues. V trimming: 4 bases; J trimming: 5 bases; junction bases outside the gene matches: 8. The PCR made use of 60 Vbeta and 13 Jbeta primers. Assay: immunoSEQ multiplex PCR; the TCRdb copy retains only in-frame clones and omits some. The repertoire includes over 120,000 clones, approximately 80% of them detected once, and less than 5% sits in the top ten. This sequence originates from a male donor in good health and CMV-seronegative. Input material: PBMCs. This chain uses TRBV7-9 with TRBJ1-1, with 12 bases fitting TRBD1. The CDR3 nucleotides read TGTGCCAGCAGCTCCCAACCGGGACAGGGGGCTACTGAAGCTTTCTTT. It specifies CASSSQPGQGATEAFF.